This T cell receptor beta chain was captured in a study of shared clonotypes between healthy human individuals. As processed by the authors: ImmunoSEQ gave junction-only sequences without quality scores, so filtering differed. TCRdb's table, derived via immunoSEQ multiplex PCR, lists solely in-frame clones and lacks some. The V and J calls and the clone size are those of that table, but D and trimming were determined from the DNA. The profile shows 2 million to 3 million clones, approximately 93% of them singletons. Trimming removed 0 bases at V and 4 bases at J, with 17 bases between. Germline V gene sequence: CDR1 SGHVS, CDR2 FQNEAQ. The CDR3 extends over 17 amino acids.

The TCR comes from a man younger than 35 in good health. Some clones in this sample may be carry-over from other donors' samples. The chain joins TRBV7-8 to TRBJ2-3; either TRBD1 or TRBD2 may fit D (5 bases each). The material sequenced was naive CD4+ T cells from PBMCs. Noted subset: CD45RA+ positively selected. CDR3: CASSLALMGEGADTQYF. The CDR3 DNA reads TGTGCCAGCAGCTTAGCACTCATGGGGGAAGGGGCAGATACGCAGTATTTT.